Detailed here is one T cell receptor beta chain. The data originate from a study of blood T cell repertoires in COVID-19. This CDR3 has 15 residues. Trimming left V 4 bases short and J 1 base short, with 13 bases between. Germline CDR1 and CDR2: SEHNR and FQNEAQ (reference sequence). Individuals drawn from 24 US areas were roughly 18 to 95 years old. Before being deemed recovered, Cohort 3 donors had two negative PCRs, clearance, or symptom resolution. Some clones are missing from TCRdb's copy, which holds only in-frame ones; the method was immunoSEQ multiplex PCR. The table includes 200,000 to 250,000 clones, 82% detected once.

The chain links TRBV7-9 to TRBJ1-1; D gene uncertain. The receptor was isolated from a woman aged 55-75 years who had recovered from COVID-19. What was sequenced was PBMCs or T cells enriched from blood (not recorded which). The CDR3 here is CASSYGEGSNTEAFF. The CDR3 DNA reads TGTGCCAGCAGCTACGGGGAGGGCTCGAACACTGAAGCTTTCTTT.